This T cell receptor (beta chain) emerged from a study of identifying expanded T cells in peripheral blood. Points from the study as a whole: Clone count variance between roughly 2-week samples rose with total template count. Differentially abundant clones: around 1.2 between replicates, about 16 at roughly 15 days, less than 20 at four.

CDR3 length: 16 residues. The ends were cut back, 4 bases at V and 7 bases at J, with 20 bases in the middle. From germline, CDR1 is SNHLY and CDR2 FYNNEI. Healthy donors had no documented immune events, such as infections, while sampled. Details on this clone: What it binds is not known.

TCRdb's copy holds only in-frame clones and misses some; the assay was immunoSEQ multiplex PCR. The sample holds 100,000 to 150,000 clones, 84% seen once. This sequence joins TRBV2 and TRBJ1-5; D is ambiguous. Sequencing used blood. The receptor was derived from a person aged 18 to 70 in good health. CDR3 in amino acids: CASSALGVGGEQPQHF. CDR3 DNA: TGTGCCAGCAGTGCCCTCGGGGTTGGCGGTGAACAGCCCCAGCATTTT.